The clone carrying this T cell receptor (beta chain) was seen many times. The data are from a study of blood T cells in healthy people across ages. Through a sample-barcoded 5' primer and a J-beta primer mix, a second PCR was run for about 6 to 11 cycles. Tags on each cDNA molecule came from a template-switch adaptor with 12 random nucleotides. TCRdb analysed the 5' RACE reads with MiXCR anew, one entry per CDR3 protein. Of 1.2 million to 1.5 million distinct CDR3 sequences listed, around 39% were seen once; the top ten hold 7.9%. Each donor was a healthy Caucasian individual from Russia, aged about 6 to 100. They isolated at least 6.5 million PBMCs from each sample. Per germline, CDR1 SGDLS and CDR2 YYNGEE. V lost 6 bases, J lost 1 base, and 10 bases stayed unmatched. The CDR3 has 16 residues.

This chain joins TRBV9 and TRBJ1-5; 7 bases line up with TRBD1. This sequence originates from a woman younger than 35 in good health. The sample comprised blood. The CDR3 bases are TGTGCCAGCATCAGGGACAGAGAGGAAAGCAATCAGCCCCAGCATTTT. Amino acid sequence: CASIRDREESNQPQHF.